The clone carrying this TCR beta chain was found a few times. This sample is drawn from a study of T-cell memory formation after mild COVID-19. Via MiXCR, TCRdb re-called the 5' RACE reads, giving one row per CDR3 protein. The sample shows more than 110,000 distinct CDR3 sequences, roughly a quarter of them seen only once. The CDR3 sequence is 15 residues long. The ends lost 6 bases at V and 3 bases at J; junction bases unmatched: 11. V and J are TRBV12-3 or TRBV12-4 and TRBJ2-7, with 7 bases matching TRBD2. The clonotype comes from an adult woman who had mild COVID-19 (a few samples of this study predate the infection). Cell type and time point are not known. Sequences were obtained from PBMCs or a T cell subset sorted from them (not recorded which). The CDR3 is CASSPEAGNDYEQYF. The DNA of the CDR3 is TGTGCCAGCAGCCCCGAAGCGGGAAACGACTACGAGCAGTACTTC.